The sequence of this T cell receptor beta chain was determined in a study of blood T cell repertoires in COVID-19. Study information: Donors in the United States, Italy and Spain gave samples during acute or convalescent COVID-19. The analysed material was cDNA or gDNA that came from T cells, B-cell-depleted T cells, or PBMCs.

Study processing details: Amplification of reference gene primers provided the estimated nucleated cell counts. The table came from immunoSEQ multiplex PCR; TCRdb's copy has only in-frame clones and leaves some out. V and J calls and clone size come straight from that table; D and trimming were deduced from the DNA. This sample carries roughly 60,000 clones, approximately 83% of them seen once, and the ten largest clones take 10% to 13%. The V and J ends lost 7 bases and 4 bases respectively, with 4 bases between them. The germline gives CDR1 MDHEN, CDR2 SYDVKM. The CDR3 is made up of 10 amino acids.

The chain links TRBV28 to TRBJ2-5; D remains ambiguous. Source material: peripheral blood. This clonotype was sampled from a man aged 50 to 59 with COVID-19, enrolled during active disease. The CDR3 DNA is TGTGCCAGCACCGGAGAGACCCAGTACTTC. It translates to CASTGETQYF.